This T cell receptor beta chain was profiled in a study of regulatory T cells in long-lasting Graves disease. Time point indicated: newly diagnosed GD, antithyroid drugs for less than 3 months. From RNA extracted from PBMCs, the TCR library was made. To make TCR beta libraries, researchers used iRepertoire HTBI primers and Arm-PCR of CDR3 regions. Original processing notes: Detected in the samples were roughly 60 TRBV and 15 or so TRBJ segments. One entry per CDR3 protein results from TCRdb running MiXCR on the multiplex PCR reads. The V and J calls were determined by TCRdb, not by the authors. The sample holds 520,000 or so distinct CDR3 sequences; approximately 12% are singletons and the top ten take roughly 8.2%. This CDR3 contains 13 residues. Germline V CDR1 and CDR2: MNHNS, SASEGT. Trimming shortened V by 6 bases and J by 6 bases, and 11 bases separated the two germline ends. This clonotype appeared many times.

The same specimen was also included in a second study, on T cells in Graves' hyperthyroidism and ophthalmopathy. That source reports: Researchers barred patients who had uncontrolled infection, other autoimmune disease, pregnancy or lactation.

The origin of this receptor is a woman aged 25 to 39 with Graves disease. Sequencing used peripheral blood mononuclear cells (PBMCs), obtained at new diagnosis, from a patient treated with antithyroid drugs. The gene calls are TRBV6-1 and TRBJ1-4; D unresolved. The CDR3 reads CASRLEVDEKLFF. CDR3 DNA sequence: TGTGCCAGCAGACTAGAGGTTGATGAAAAACTGTTTTTT.